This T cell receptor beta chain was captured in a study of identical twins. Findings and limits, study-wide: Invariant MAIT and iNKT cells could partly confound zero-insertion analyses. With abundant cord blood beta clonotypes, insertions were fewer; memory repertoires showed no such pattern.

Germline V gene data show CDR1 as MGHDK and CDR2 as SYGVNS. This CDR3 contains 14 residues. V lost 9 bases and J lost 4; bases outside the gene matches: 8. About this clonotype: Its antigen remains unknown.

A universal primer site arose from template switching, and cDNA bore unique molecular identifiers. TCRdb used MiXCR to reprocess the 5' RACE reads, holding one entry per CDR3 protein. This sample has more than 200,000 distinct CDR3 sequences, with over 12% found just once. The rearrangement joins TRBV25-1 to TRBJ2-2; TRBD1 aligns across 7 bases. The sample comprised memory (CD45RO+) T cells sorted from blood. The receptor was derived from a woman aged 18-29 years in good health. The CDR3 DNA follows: TGTGCCAGTGAGGACAGGCTGATCACCGGGGAGCTGTTTTTT. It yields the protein CASEDRLITGELFF.